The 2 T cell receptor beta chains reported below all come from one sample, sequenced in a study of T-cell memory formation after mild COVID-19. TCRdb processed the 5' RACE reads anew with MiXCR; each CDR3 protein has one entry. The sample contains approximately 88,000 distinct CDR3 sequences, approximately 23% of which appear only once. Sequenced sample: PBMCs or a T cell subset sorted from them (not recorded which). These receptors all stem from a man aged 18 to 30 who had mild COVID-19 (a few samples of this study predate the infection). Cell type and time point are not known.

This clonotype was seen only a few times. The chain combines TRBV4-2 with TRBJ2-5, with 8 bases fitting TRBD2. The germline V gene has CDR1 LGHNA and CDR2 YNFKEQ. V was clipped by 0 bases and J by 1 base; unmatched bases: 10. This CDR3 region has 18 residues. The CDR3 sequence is CASSQEPVSGGAQETQYF. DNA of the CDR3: TGTGCCAGCAGCCAAGAGCCTGTGTCGGGAGGGGCCCAAGAGACCCAGTACTTC.

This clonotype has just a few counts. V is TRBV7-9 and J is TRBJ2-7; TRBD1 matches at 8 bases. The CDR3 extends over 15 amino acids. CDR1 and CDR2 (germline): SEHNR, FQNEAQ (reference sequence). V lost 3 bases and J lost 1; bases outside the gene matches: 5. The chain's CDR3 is CASSFTGGSSYEQYF. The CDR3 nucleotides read TGTGCCAGCAGCTTTACAGGGGGGTCGTCCTACGAGCAGTACTTC.